The source of this T cell receptor beta chain is a study of metastatic and nonmetastatic thyroid tumors. Overall study: Repertoires from blood and tumor or nodule tissue of malignant and benign thyroid patients were compared. Points from the study as a whole: The reported finding was significantly higher TCR beta diversity in malignant thyroid tumors relative to benign nodules, in blood and tumor.

Thyroid surgery was preceded by no treatment in any patient. From the PCR reads, TCRdb re-called clones with MiXCR. Among tens of thousands of clones, about 24% were seen once, and the ten largest hold 13% to 15%. As concerns this clone: As yet, its antigen is unknown. An end of the junction does not agree with germline; a read error may underlie this.

Germline CDR1 is MDHEN and CDR2 is SYDVKM. This CDR3 is 17 amino acids long. V is TRBV28 and J is TRBJ2-2, with 8 bases that match TRBD2. The clonotype comes from a female donor with papillary thyroid cancer or a benign thyroid nodule (not recorded which). Some clones in this sample may be carry-over from other donors' samples. What was sequenced was tumor tissue. CDR3 nucleotides: TGTGCCAGCATCCCCGCCCCGGGAGGGCCGGGCACCTGGGAGCTGTTTTTT. Its translation is CASIPAPGGPGTWELFF.